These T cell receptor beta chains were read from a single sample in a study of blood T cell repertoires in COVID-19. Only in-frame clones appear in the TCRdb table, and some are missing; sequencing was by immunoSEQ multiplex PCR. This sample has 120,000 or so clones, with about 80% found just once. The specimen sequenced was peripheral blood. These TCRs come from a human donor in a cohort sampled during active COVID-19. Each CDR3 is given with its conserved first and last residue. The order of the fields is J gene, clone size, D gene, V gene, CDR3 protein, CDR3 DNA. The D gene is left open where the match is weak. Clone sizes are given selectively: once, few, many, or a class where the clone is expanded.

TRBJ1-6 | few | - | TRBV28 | CASRRGGNSPLHF | TGTGCCAGCAGGCGGGGGGGTAATTCACCCCTCCACTTT
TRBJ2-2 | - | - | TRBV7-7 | CASSSASGNTGELFF | TGTGCCAGCAGCTCGGCGTCGGGGAACACCGGGGAGCTGTTTTTT
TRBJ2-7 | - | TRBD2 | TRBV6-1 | CASSEAGRGSEQYF | TGTGCCAGCAGTGAAGCGGGGAGGGGTTCCGAGCAGTACTTC
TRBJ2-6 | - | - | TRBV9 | CASSVGPTGRSGANVLTF | TGTGCCAGCAGCGTAGGACCCACAGGACGCTCTGGGGCCAACGTCCTGACTTTC
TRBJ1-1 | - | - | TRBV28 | CASSLQGDTMNTEAFF | TGTGCCAGCAGCCTCCAAGGGGACACCATGAACACTGAAGCTTTCTTT
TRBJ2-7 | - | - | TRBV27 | CASSPQAQGYEQYF | TGTGCCAGCAGCCCCCAGGCGCAGGGCTACGAGCAGTACTTC
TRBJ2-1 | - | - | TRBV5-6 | CASLRRDLRYNEQFF | TGTGCCAGCCTTAGGAGAGACCTGAGGTACAATGAGCAGTTCTTC
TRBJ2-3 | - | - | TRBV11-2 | CASSFLPATTDTQYF | TGTGCCAGCAGCTTTCTTCCAGCGACCACAGATACGCAGTATTTT
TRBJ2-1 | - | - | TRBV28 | CASSGAGGSQEQFF | TGTGCCAGCAGTGGGGCAGGGGGGTCGCAAGAGCAGTTCTTC
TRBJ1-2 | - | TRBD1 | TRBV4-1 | CASSQGRDSNYGYTF | TGCGCCAGCAGCCAAGGCCGGGACAGTAACTATGGCTACACCTTC
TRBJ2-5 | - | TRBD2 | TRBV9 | CASSAAGLTSGKETQYF | TGTGCCAGCAGCGCGGCCGGACTGACTAGCGGGAAGGAGACCCAGTACTTC
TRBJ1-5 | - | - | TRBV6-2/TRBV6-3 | CASSYGVREGLNQPQHF | TGTGCCAGCAGTTACGGGGTTAGGGAGGGGCTGAATCAGCCCCAGCATTTT
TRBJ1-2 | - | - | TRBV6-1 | CASSEAEGAFYGYTF | TGTGCCAGCAGTGAAGCAGAAGGGGCGTTCTATGGCTACACCTTC
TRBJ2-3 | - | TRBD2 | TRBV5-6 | CASSFYSGGALDTQYF | TGTGCCAGCAGTTTCTATAGCGGGGGGGCCTTAGATACGCAGTATTTT
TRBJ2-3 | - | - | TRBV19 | CASSFGSASEADTQYF | TGTGCCAGTAGCTTCGGTTCGGCCTCAGAGGCAGATACGCAGTATTTT
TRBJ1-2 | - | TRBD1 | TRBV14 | CASSRGTGGLYGYTF | TGTGCCAGCAGCCGCGGGACAGGGGGCCTTTATGGCTACACCTTC
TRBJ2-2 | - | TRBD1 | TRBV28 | CASRDRGNTGELFF | TGTGCCAGCCGGGACAGGGGTAACACCGGGGAGCTGTTTTTT
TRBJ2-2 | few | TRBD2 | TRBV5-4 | CASSSGTSGGANTGELFF | TGTGCCAGCAGCTCTGGGACTAGCGGGGGGGCTAACACCGGGGAGCTGTTTTTT
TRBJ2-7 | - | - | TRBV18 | CASSPPAGSSYEQYF | TGTGCCAGCTCACCACCTGCGGGGAGCTCCTACGAGCAGTACTTC
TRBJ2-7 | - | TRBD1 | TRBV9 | CASSVRQGPYEQYF | TGTGCCAGCAGCGTTCGACAGGGCCCCTACGAGCAGTACTTC
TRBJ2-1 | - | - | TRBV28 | CASSIGGGSPRNEQFF | TGTGCCAGCAGTATAGGGGGAGGGAGTCCTCGGAATGAGCAGTTCTTC
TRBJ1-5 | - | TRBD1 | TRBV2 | CASSGQGAPGGQPQHF | TGTGCCAGCAGTGGGCAGGGGGCGCCGGGGGGTCAGCCCCAGCATTTT
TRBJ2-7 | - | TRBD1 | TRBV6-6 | CASSAPGQSYEQYF | TGTGCCAGCAGTGCCCCGGGACAGTCCTACGAGCAGTACTTC
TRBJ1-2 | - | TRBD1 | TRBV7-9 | CASSEWVLTGDGYTF | TGTGCCAGCAGCGAGTGGGTTTTGACAGGGGATGGCTACACCTTC
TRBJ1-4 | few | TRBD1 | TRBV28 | CASSLTGTGIYKLFF | TGTGCCAGCAGCCTCACCGGGACAGGGATTTATAAACTGTTTTTT
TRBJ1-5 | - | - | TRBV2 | CASRRGSNQPQHF | TGTGCCAGCAGGCGCGGTAGCAATCAGCCCCAGCATTTT
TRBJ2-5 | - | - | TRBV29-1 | CSVGGQSQETQYF | TGCAGCGTTGGCGGACAGAGCCAAGAGACCCAGTACTTC
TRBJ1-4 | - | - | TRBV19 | CASRSQGRNEKLFF | TGTGCCAGTAGATCACAGGGTAGAAATGAAAAACTGTTTTTT
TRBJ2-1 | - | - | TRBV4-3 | CASSQDSRDEQFF | TGCGCCAGCAGCCAAGATAGCAGGGATGAGCAGTTCTTC
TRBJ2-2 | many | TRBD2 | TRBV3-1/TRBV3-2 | CASSLGLAGDSAGELFF | TGTGCCAGCAGCCTCGGACTAGCGGGAGATAGCGCCGGGGAGCTGTTTTTT
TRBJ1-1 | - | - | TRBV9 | CASSVTGLPNTEAFF | TGTGCCAGCAGCGTCACGGGACTACCGAACACTGAAGCTTTCTTT
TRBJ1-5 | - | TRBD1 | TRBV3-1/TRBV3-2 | CASGDRGHGVQPQHF | TGTGCCAGCGGAGACAGGGGGCACGGGGTTCAGCCCCAGCATTTT
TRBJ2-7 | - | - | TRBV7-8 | CASSPRRDTPYEQYF | TGTGCCAGCAGCCCCCGCCGGGACACCCCCTACGAGCAGTACTTC
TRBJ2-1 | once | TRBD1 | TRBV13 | CASSQGQGALNEQFF | TGTGCCAGCAGCCAGGGACAGGGAGCCCTCAATGAGCAGTTCTTC
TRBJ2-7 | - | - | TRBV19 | CASTPGNRYEQYF | TGTGCCAGTACCCCAGGGAATCGCTACGAGCAGTACTTC
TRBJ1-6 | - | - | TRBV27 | CASSSGFGSPLHF | TGTGCCAGCAGTTCCGGGTTCGGCTCACCCCTCCACTTT
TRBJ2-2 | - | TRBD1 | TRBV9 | CASSGRRTGKELFF | TGTGCCAGCAGCGGGCGGCGGACAGGGAAGGAGCTGTTTTTT
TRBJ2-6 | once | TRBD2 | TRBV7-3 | CASSPQASGGAGGANVLTF | TGTGCCAGCAGCCCCCAGGCGAGCGGGGGGGCGGGTGGGGCCAACGTCCTGACTTTC
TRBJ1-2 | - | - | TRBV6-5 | CASTKTENYGYTF | TGTGCCAGCACGAAGACAGAGAACTATGGCTACACCTTC
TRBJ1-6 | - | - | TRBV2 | CASRGGDYSPLHF | TGTGCCAGCAGGGGGGGGGATTATTCACCCCTCCACTTT